This T cell receptor beta chain stems from a study of beta chain features in type 1 diabetes. Study-level background: There were approximately 100 million sorted cells examined across all samples.

The whole isolated RNA underwent reverse transcription, so sequencing captured expressed TCRB transcripts. Measured with immunoSEQ multiplex PCR; TCRdb has only the in-frame clones, and not every one. The sample lists about 160,000 clones, 7.5% to 10% occurring once. The CDR3 consists of 13 residues. Trimming removed 2 bases from V and 5 bases from J, with 7 bases in between. Germline loops: CDR1 SGDLS, CDR2 YYNGEE. Input material: central memory CD4+ T cells from blood. The sequence came from a man aged 18 to 35 in good health. The chain uses TRBV9 and TRBJ2-2; a possible D gene is TRBD1 (5 bases). This CDR3 is CASSVGQTGELFF. CDR3 nucleotide sequence: TGTGCCAGCAGCGTCGGACAAACCGGGGAGCTGTTTTTT.